Given below is one TCR beta chain in context. Its antigen is as yet unknown. Germline V CDR1 and CDR2: ENHRY, SYGVKD. Trimming left V 3 bases short and J 5 bases short, with 10 bases between. The CDR3 contains 13 residues. MiXCR, run by TCRdb on the RACE reads, gives a single entry per CDR3 protein. The table shows a few hundred thousand distinct CDR3 sequences, with nearly 6.5% occurring only once. As for time point: patch test 2, 6 weeks after DPC sensitization. Treatment here: therapeutic diphenylcyclopropenone sensitization with weekly scalp DPC. This sample was included in a study of human T cells and chemical hapten exposure. About the study: Patches with 0.01% DPC went on the upper back, and the tests were read at 6 days.

General observations from the study: There was no change with DPC sensitization in TCRs above 1 in 1000 frequency.

This TCR was sampled from a woman aged 18-30 years with alopecia areata. Some clones in this sample may be carry-over from other donors' samples. The genes are TRBV10-3 and TRBJ2-5, with D unresolved. This specimen was whole blood, taken in connection with sensitization to the hapten diphenylcyclopropenone (DPC). The chain's CDR3 is CAISDGALETQYF. Written as DNA, the CDR3 is TGTGCCATCAGTGACGGCGCCCTCGAGACCCAGTACTTC.